This T cell receptor beta chain derives from a study of T cell responses to AZD1222 COVID-19 vaccine. Study-wide results and limits: Spike was spanned by vaccine-associated CD4 TCRs, which were dominant at 160-218 and 743-854. Only a handful of AZD1222 recipients, six or seven in all, had baseline seropositivity.

The CDR3 is 18 residues long. Germline V lookup: CDR1 SNHLY, CDR2 FYNNEI. V lost 10 bases to trimming and J lost 5 bases; unmatched junction nucleotides: 18. To note about this clone: Its antigen is unidentified.

The table came from immunoSEQ multiplex PCR; TCRdb's copy has only in-frame clones and leaves some out. The sample holds some 150,000 clones, about 93% seen once. This TCR was sampled from an adult who received the AZD1222 COVID-19 vaccine. This sequence joins TRBV2 and TRBJ2-1, with 12 bases aligning to TRBD2. Sequences were derived from peripheral blood, sampled 28 days after the second AZD1222 dose. CDR3 DNA: TGTGCCACCAAAGGAACTAGCGGGAGGTTAGGGGCGAACAATGAGCAGTTCTTC. This codes for CATKGTSGRLGANNEQFF.